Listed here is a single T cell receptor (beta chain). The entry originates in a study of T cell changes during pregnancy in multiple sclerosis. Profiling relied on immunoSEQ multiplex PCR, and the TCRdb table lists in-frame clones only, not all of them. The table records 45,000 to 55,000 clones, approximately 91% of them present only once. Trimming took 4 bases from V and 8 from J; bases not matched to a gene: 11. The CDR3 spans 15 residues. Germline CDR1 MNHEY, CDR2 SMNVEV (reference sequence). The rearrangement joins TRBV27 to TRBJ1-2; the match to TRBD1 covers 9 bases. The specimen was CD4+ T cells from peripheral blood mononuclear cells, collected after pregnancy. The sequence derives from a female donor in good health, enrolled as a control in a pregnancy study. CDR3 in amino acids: CASSSGQGLGGGYTF. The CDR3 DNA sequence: TGTGCCAGCAGTTCGGGACAGGGCCTTGGGGGGGGCTACACCTTC.